The next 18 T cell receptor beta chains were all read from a single sample in a study of T cell changes during pregnancy in multiple sclerosis (dated by TCRdb to between 2017 and 2020). The library was prepared using the immunoSEQ multiplex PCR assay. TCRdb re-hosts the immuneACCESS table, in-frame sequences only. Its copies lack some clones; in the studies checked, an unresolved V gene accounts for under half of them, and the cause for the rest is not known. The sample data list 75,000 to 80,000 clones, and 70% to 90% of these were observed just once. The ten largest clones represent 1.9% of the sample. This specimen consisted of peripheral blood, obtained before pregnancy. The receptors shown here come from a female donor with multiple sclerosis, enrolled in a pregnancy study.

V is TRBV7-9 and J is TRBJ2-5; the D gene is possibly TRBD1 (5 bases). Germline CDR1 SEHNR, CDR2 FQNEAQ (reference sequence). The CDR3 covers 13 residues. Trimming took 0 bases from V and 4 from J, leaving 6 bases between them. The CDR3, as DNA: TGTGCCAGCAGCTTAGCGGGGCGAGAGACCCAGTACTTC. This sequence encodes CASSLAGRETQYF. The variable domain in full, completed from reference TRBV7-9 and TRBJ2-5, reads DTGVSQNPRHKITKRGQNVTFRCDPISEHNRLYWYRQTLGQGPEFLTYFQNEAQLEKSRLLSDRFSAERPKGSFSTLEIQRTEQGDSAMYLCASSLAGRETQYFGPGTRLLVL.

The genes are TRBV2 and TRBJ2-7; weak D call: TRBD1 (5 bases). This CDR3 region has 13 residues. Trimming pared 2 bases from V and 2 bases from J, leaving 7 bases between. The germline CDR1 and CDR2 sequences are SNHLY and FYNNEI. CDR3 nucleotides: TGTGCCAGCAGTGAAAGACAGACCTACGAGCAGTACTTC. Protein: CASSERQTYEQYF.

In DNA form, the CDR3 reads TGTGCCAGCAGCTTATTCGCAGGGGTCGAGCAGTACTTC. This translates into CASSLFAGVEQYF. V gene TRBV11-2 combines with J gene TRBJ2-7; perhaps TRBD1 as D (6 bases). The V end was cut by 2 bases, the J end by 6 bases, with 11 bases between. CDR1 is SGHAT and CDR2 is FQNNGV in the germline V gene. The CDR3 covers 13 residues. The full variable domain, with the rest looked up from reference TRBV11-2 and TRBJ2-7, is EAGVAQSPRYKIIEKRQSVAFWCNPISGHATLYWYQQILGQGPKLLIQFQNNGVVDDSQLPKDRFSAERLKGVDSTLKIQPAKLEDSAVYLCASSLFAGVEQYFGPGTRLTVT.

This chain uses TRBV18 with TRBJ2-3, with D unresolved. CDR3 length: 15 amino acids. The V end lost 0 bases, the J end lost 5 bases, and 12 bases lay between the germline ends. Germline V CDR1 and CDR2: KGHSH, LQKENI. The CDR3 sequence is CASSPPSSREDTQYF. CDR3 in DNA: TGTGCCAGCTCACCACCCTCGAGTCGCGAAGATACGCAGTATTTT.

CDR3 region: CASSLVGGAEAFF. CDR3 nucleotides: TGTGCCAGCAGCTTGGTGGGGGGAGCCGAAGCTTTCTTT. The J gene is TRBJ1-1, the V gene TRBV5-6, with D perhaps TRBD1 (5 bases). Germline CDR1 and CDR2: SGHDT and YYEEEE. The ends were cut back, 0 bases at V and 8 bases at J, with 11 bases in the middle. The CDR3 extends over 13 amino acids.

This chain uses TRBV20-1 with TRBJ2-5; no clear D gene. From germline, CDR1 is DFQATT and CDR2 SNEGSKA (reference sequence). The CDR3 loop spans 11 amino acids. Trimming removed 5 bases at V and 2 bases at J, with 6 bases between. The DNA for the CDR3 is TGCAGTGCTCTAGTTCAAGAGACCCAGTACTTC. This sequence encodes CSALVQETQYF.

The chain joins TRBV7-9 to TRBJ1-2, with TRBD1 matching over 7 bases. Germline V gene data show CDR1 as SEHNR and CDR2 as FQNEAQ (reference sequence). Trimming took 5 bases from V and 3 from J; bases not matched to a gene: 3. This CDR3 is 13 amino acids long. CDR3 loop: CASSHDRDYGYTF. In nucleotides, the CDR3 is TGTGCCAGCAGCCACGACAGGGACTATGGCTACACCTTC.

The CDR3 loop reads CASSPGFLRRRDTEAFF. CDR3 DNA sequence: TGTGCCAGCAGCCCGGGGTTCTTGAGAAGGCGGGACACTGAAGCTTTCTTT. The rearrangement uses TRBV7-6 and TRBJ1-1; D gene unclear. V lost 5 bases and J lost 3, with 22 bases in between. The CDR3 totals 17 residues. CDR1 and CDR2 from the germline V gene are SGHVS and FNYEAQ.

The gene calls are TRBV19 and TRBJ1-2; D is ambiguous. The CDR3 length is 14 residues. V lost 1 base and J lost 6, with 12 bases in between. Looked up from germline, CDR1 is LNHDA and CDR2 is SQIVND (reference sequence). CDR3: CASSIGYGGHGYTF. CDR3 nucleotides: TGTGCCAGTAGTATAGGATACGGCGGTCATGGCTACACCTTC. The entire variable domain, with the rest obtained from reference TRBV19 and TRBJ1-2, is as follows: DGGITQSPKYLFRKEGQNVTLSCEQNLNHDAMYWYRQDPGQGLRLIYYSQIVNDFQKGDIAEGYSVSREKKESFPLTVTSAQKNPTAFYLCASSIGYGGHGYTFGSGTRLTVV.

The CDR3: CASSLQGATYNEQFF. The CDR3 DNA reads as TGTGCCAGCAGCCTACAGGGGGCAACTTACAATGAGCAGTTCTTC. The V and J genes are TRBV11-2 and TRBJ2-1; 9 bases fit TRBD1. Per germline, CDR1 SGHAT and CDR2 FQNNGV. The CDR3 consists of 15 residues. Trimming took 5 bases from V and 4 from J; bases not matched to a gene: 6.

The CDR3 DNA reads TGTGCCAGTACCCCGACGGGGAGGTATGGCTACACCTTC. It yields the protein CASTPTGRYGYTF. The rearrangement links TRBV19 to TRBJ1-2; D is unclear. V shed 7 bases and J shed 5 bases, with 14 bases lying between them. The CDR3 has 13 residues. Germline V lookup: CDR1 LNHDA, CDR2 SQIVND (reference sequence).

The chain links TRBV27 to TRBJ2-7; possible D gene TRBD1, 6 bases. Trimming stripped 0 bases from V and 3 bases from J, with 12 bases between. The CDR3 consists of 15 residues. Germline lookup yields CDR1 MNHEY and CDR2 SMNVEV (reference sequence). CDR3 sequence (DNA): TGTGCCAGCAGTTTATCGGGGCCGGACAGCTACGAGCAGTACTTC. This sequence encodes CASSLSGPDSYEQYF.

A single count supports this clone. This chain uses TRBV6-5 with TRBJ1-1, with D hard to call. V was pared by 0 bases and J by 4 bases, with 9 bases between. Germline V gives CDR1 MNHEY, CDR2 SVGAGI. CDR3 length: 14 residues. The CDR3 bases are TGTGCCAGCAGTTACTCGACCGAGGGCACTGAAGCTTTCTTT. Protein sequence: CASSYSTEGTEAFF.

The rearrangement links TRBV6-1 to TRBJ1-2; D not certain. Germline CDR1 is MNHNS and CDR2 is SASEGT. V was shortened by 4 bases and J by 1 base, with 7 bases between the two germline ends. The CDR3 sequence is 13 residues long. CDR3 residues: CASSAFFNYGYTF. In nucleotides, the CDR3 is TGTGCCAGCAGTGCCTTTTTTAACTATGGCTACACCTTC.

The V gene is TRBV4-1, the J gene TRBJ1-2; 9 nucleotides line up with TRBD1. The CDR3 runs 16 residues. J was trimmed by 0 bases and V by 3 bases; bases with no gene match: 5. Germline V gene data show CDR1 as MGHRA and CDR2 as YSYEKL. The DNA for the CDR3 is TGCGCCAGCAGCCACCAGGGACAGGGCCCTAACTATGGCTACACCTTC. Amino acid sequence: CASSHQGQGPNYGYTF.

Only one count was recorded for this clone. CDR3 nucleotides: TGTGCCACCAGCAGAACCTCTGTTAGGGGGAACTATGGCTACACCTTC. Its translation is CATSRTSVRGNYGYTF. V is TRBV15 and J is TRBJ1-2; perhaps TRBD1 as D (6 bases). Between the trimmed V and J ends, which lost 2 bases and 2 bases, there was a span of 15 bases. The CDR3 sequence is 16 residues long. CDR1 is LNHNV, CDR2 YYDKDF, per germline (reference sequence). Combining the CDR3 with reference TRBV15 and TRBJ1-2 gives the whole variable domain DAMVIQNPRYQVTQFGKPVTLSCSQTLNHNVMYWYQQKSSQAPKLLFHYYDKDFNNEADTPDNFQSRRPNTSFCFLDIRSPGLGDTAMYLCATSRTSVRGNYGYTFGSGTRLTVV.

This clone was observed once. The chain is built from TRBV28 and TRBJ2-7; D perhaps matches TRBD2 (5 bases). V was shortened by 6 bases and J by 12 bases, with 24 bases between the two germline ends. There are 14 residues in the CDR3. Germline CDR1 reads MDHEN; CDR2 reads SYDVKM. The CDR3 is CASRIRDGPGEPYF. The CDR3 DNA sequence: TGTGCCAGCAGGATTCGAGACGGCCCCGGGGAACCGTACTTC.

This rearrangement joins TRBV28 to TRBJ1-3, with D maybe TRBD1 (6 bases). The germline gives CDR1 MDHEN, CDR2 SYDVKM. The CDR3 covers 14 residues. V lost 6 bases and J 2 bases, leaving 11 bases between the germline ends. The CDR3 reads CASSPPGAGNTIYF. The CDR3 bases are TGTGCCAGCAGCCCTCCAGGGGCTGGAAACACCATATATTTT.